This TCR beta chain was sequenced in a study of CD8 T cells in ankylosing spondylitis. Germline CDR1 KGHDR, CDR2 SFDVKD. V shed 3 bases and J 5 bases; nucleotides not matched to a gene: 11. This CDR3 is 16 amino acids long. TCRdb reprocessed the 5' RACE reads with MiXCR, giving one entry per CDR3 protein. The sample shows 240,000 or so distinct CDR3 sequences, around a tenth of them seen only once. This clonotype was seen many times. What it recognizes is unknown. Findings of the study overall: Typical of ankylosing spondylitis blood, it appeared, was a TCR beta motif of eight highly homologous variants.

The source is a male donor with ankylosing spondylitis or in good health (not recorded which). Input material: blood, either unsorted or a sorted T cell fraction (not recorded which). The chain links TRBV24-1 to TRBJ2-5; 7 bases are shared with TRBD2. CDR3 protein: CATSDPRGELGETQYF. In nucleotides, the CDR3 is TGTGCCACCAGTGATCCCCGGGGGGAATTAGGGGAGACCCAGTACTTC.